This paragraph covers one T cell receptor beta chain sequence. Other DNA sequences within the sample encode an identical CDR3. Those who donated, Caucasian adults without exception, all lived in Nashville, Tennessee. The record originates from a study of shared clonotypes between healthy human individuals. This CDR3 is 15 amino acids long. CDR1 SGHAT and CDR2 FQNNGV come from the germline V gene. V lost 5 bases and J lost 4; bases outside the gene matches: 5. TCRdb's copy holds only in-frame clones and misses some; the assay was immunoSEQ multiplex PCR. Among some 2,000,000 clones listed, 85% to 95% were seen once.

Material: naive CD4+ T cells sorted from blood. Subset given: CD45RA+ positively selected. The rearrangement uses TRBV11-2 and TRBJ1-6; TRBD1 aligns across 7 bases. The source is a man aged 18 to 30 in good health. The CDR3 reads CASSLGTVYNSPLHF. The CDR3 DNA reads TGTGCCAGCAGCCTAGGGACAGTATATAATTCACCCCTCCACTTT. Full variable domain (outside the CDR3, taken from reference TRBV11-2 and TRBJ1-6): EAGVAQSPRYKIIEKRQSVAFWCNPISGHATLYWYQQILGQGPKLLIQFQNNGVVDDSQLPKDRFSAERLKGVDSTLKIQPAKLEDSAVYLCASSLGTVYNSPLHFGNGTRLTVT.